This TCR beta chain was recorded in a study of CD8+ T cells in alopecia areata (dated by TCRdb to between 2018 and 2020). Concerning the study at large: The treated patients took part in an open-label pilot trial in which moderate-to-severe alopecia areata was treated with oral tofacitinib at 5 to 10 mg twice daily. Tofacitinib was administered for 6 to 18 months, and 6 months of follow-up off drug were then conducted to assess delayed response and recurrence. Disease severity in treated patients was measured with the SALT score, which quantifies the percentage of affected scalp surface area. High-throughput TCRbeta sequencing was used to examine T cell clonal expansion in alopecia areata in both the C3H/HeJ mouse model and human patients. Human TCRbeta sequencing covered scalp tissue and sorted CD4+ and CD8+ peripheral blood T cells from patchy and totalis/universalis alopecia areata patients and healthy controls. Patients on tofacitinib were biopsied at baseline and after 4 and 24 weeks of treatment, and several of the patients also had a later scalp biopsy. Scalp clonality was compared among normal scalp (n=4), patchy alopecia areata scalp (n=8), and alopecia totalis/universalis scalp (n=8). RNA was obtained with the PAXgene miRNA kit for fixed scalp, the miRNeasy kit for PBMCs, and the RNeasy kit for mouse skin. TCRbeta CDR3 regions were amplified by immunoSEQ multiplex PCR with 35 Vbeta forward and 13 Jbeta reverse primers.

As concerns this clone: The specificity of this receptor is unknown. Base qualities are not at hand, and no much larger clone is one base apart.

The germline V gene (reference sequence) sets CDR1 to GTSNPN and CDR2 to SVGIG. Inclusive of the bounding cysteine and phenylalanine, the CDR3 is 13 residues long. The DNA shown is the 39-base CDR3, in frame from base 1. V was cut back by 3 bases and J by 6 bases, leaving a gap of 15 bases between them. Overall results and qualifications from the work: Scalp TCR repertoire analysis is complicated because resident alphabeta T cells in normal human skin are also sequenced, whereas mouse skin is dominated by gammadelta T cells. Because the treated cohort was small and had just a single nonresponder, larger studies are needed to establish links between baseline CD8+ expansion and response. Lesional scalp, especially in alopecia totalis/universalis, showed higher clonality and more expanded CD8+ clones than normal scalp, suggesting antigenic drive. Scalp clonality and the number of expanded CD8+ clones among the top 100 scalp clones were significantly decreased by tofacitinib. Shared TCR sequences between patients were less evident than in mice, which may be partly attributable to HLA diversity in the patient population. Many expanded lesional clones persisted in scalp and blood during tofacitinib treatment, which may partly explain relapse after stopping treatment.

The library was built by means of the immunoSEQ multiplex PCR assay. To provide template for TCR sequencing, every sample had RNA extracted and reverse transcribed into cDNA. First-strand cDNA was synthesized with SuperScript III using a 2:1 mix of oligo-dT and random hexamers. A synthetic immune receptor repertoire was used to measure amplification bias, and any remaining bias was corrected computationally. On the authors' methods: Raw reads were preprocessed to remove errors, and CDR3 was defined by IMGT conventions from the conserved cysteine to phenylalanine. Clonality was calculated as 1 minus Shannon entropy normalized by log2 of the number of productive unique TCRs. Whether each scalp clone was CD4 or CD8 was inferred by checking scalp TCRbeta sequences against the CD4 and CD8 repertoires from sorted blood. TCRdb limited this immuneACCESS table to in-frame rearrangements with V and J called. A share of clones is missing; checked studies link under half to unresolved V genes, and the rest is unexplained. The DNA gave D and trimming, while V, J and clone size come from that table. The sample includes approximately 280,000 clones, with about three fifths observed a single time. The ten most abundant clones make up around 1.7% of the sample.

This sample's time point label indicates: about 5 months on oral tofacitinib. The intended sense of this specimen's treatment or condition label: oral pan-JAK inhibitor, 5-10 mg twice daily. Peripheral blood and lesional scalp punch biopsies were obtained from patients with alopecia areata. After PBMCs were isolated by density centrifugation and stained for CD3, CD4 and CD8, a FACSAria was used to sort CD4+ and CD8+ T cells. The clonotype was recovered from a human donor with alopecia areata. The chain uses TRBV30 and TRBJ2-7, with a tentative D gene TRBD1 over 6 matching bases. Sequences were derived from CD4+ T cells sorted from blood, sampled at week 24, from a patient treated with tofacitinib. The CDR3: CAWRTAQGIEQYF. In nucleotides, the sequence is TGTGCCTGGAGGACCGCACAGGGTATCGAGCAGTACTTC.